This T cell receptor (beta chain) is from a study of blood T cell repertoires in COVID-19. CDR3 length equals 13 residues. Per the germline V gene, CDR1 is MNHNS and CDR2 is SASEGT. The repertoire was sequenced with immunoSEQ multiplex PCR; TCRdb's copy has only in-frame clones and lacks some. The sample shows around 130,000 clones, less than 90% of them seen only once. This clone was seen more than once but under ten times. One junction end disagrees with the germline gene, perhaps due to a read error. This sequence joins TRBV6-1 and TRBJ1-1; 10 nucleotides agree with TRBD1. This TCR derives from a woman under 40 who had recovered from COVID-19. The sample was peripheral blood. The CDR3 DNA is TGTGCCAGCAGTGATAGGGGGACAGGGGCCGTCCCGTTT. This codes for CASSDRGTGAVPF.